This T cell receptor (beta chain) was retrieved from a study of T-cell reconstitution after alpha-beta-depleted transplantation in children. Unique molecular identifiers were incorporated during preparation of the TCRbeta library. TCRdb re-derived calls from the PCR reads in MiXCR, one entry per CDR3 protein. Among 780,000 or so distinct CDR3 sequences listed, roughly 15% were seen once. Study-wide findings and caveats: For some patients, TCRbeta diversity was high at day 60 because of recipient T cells and thymic progenitors that survived. Newly produced T cells mostly accounted for T-cell counts and diversity one year post-transplant. Reportedly, only several hundred clones from non-depleted graft cells drove alpha-beta T-cell counts at about two months.

This clonotype was seen at least ten times. Antigen specificity is unknown. CDR3 length: 11 residues. V lost 7 bases to trimming and J lost 3 bases, with 7 bases between them. Germline assignment: CDR1 MDHEN and CDR2 SYDVKM. The V call is TRBV28, the J call TRBJ2-7; D is possibly TRBD1 (5 bases). This receptor was obtained from a male patient under 18 who had a stem cell transplant for acute lymphoblastic leukemia, so the T cells may come from the graft donor. Specimen: PBMCs, mostly from graft donor cells, collected 360 days after TCRalphabeta/CD19-depleted stem cell transplant. For the CDR3, the DNA is TGTGCCAGCACTAGGGGCTACGAGCAGTACTTC. Translation: CASTRGYEQYF.